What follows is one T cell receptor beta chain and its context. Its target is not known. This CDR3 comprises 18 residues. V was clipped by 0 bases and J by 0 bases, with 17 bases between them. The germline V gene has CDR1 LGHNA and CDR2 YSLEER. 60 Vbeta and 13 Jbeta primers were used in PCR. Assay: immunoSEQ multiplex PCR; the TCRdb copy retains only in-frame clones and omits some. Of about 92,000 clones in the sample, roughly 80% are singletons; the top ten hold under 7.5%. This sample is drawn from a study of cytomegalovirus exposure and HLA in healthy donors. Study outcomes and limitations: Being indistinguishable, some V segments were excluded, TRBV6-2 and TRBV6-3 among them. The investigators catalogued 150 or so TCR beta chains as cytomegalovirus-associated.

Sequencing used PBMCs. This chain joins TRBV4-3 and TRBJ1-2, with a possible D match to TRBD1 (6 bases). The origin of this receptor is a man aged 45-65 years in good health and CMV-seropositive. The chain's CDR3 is CASSQDLNRVGANYGYTF. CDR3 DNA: TGCGCCAGCAGCCAAGATCTGAACAGGGTAGGAGCTAACTATGGCTACACCTTC.